These T cell receptor beta chains were read from a single sample in a study of radiotherapy plus CTLA-4 blockade in lung cancer. Measured with immunoSEQ multiplex PCR; TCRdb has only the in-frame clones, and not every one. This repertoire shows about 68,000 clones, around three quarters found once; its top ten account for about 9.1%. Specimen: peripheral blood, collected from a patient treated with radiotherapy plus ipilimumab. Receptors originate from a human donor with non-small cell lung cancer who had a complete response to radiotherapy plus ipilimumab. Each CDR3 is given with its conserved first and last residue. A D gene is named only where the DNA matches it firmly. A row's size may be missing; if present it is once, few, many or a size class.

>TRBJ2-7|.|.|TRBV19
TGTGCCAGTTCTAACCGGGACCGAAACCCCTACGAGCAGTACTTC
CASSNRDRNPYEQYF
>TRBJ1-3|.|.|TRBV6-5
TGTGCCAGCAGTTACTCGGCGGCCAACTCTGGAAACACCATATATTTT
CASSYSAANSGNTIYF
>TRBJ1-4|many|TRBD1|TRBV9
TGTGCCAGCAACAGCGGACAGGGCTCTAATGAAAAACTGTTTTTT
CASNSGQGSNEKLFF
>TRBJ1-4|.|.|TRBV4-3
TGCGCCAGCAGTCGCAGGGGTGGGGAAAAACTGTTTTTT
CASSRRGGEKLFF
>TRBJ2-2|.|.|TRBV5-7
TGTGCCAGCAGCTTTCAAGGGCTGGGCGGGGAGCTGTTTTTT
CASSFQGLGGELFF
>TRBJ2-2|few|.|TRBV5-1
TGCGCCAGCAGGGTGGAGGGGACTTTGAACACCGGGGAGCTGTTTTTT
CASRVEGTLNTGELFF
>TRBJ2-3|.|.|TRBV7-9
TGTGCCAGCAGCTCCACTTTAGATCTGGCATTAACCACAGATACGCAGTATTTT
CASSSTLDLALTTDTQYF
>TRBJ1-5|.|.|TRBV7-8
TGTGCCAGCAGCTTTGACAGGTTCAATCAGCCCCAGCATTTT
CASSFDRFNQPQHF
>TRBJ2-1|.|.|TRBV6-5
TGTGCCAGCAGTTACTCACAGTACAATGAGCAGTTCTTC
CASSYSQYNEQFF
>TRBJ1-5|.|.|TRBV5-1
TGCGCCAGCAGCTTGAAGGGAGCGATTAATCAGCCCCAGCATTTT
CASSLKGAINQPQHF
>TRBJ2-3|.|TRBD2|TRBV5-8
TGTGCCAGCAGCGAGGCGGGGGGAAGCACAGATACGCAGTATTTT
CASSEAGGSTDTQYF
>TRBJ2-5|.|TRBD2|TRBV29-1
TGCAGCGTTGAGGAGACTAGCAGCGAGACCCAGTACTTC
CSVEETSSETQYF
>TRBJ1-1|few|TRBD1|TRBV7-2
TGTGCCAGCAGCGTACGCTCCGGGACAGGGAAGTTGAACACTGAAGCTTTCTTT
CASSVRSGTGKLNTEAFF
>TRBJ2-2|.|TRBD1|TRBV30
TGTGCCTGGAGAGCGGGACAGGGGGTTTACGTGAACACCGGGGAGCTGTTTTTT
CAWRAGQGVYVNTGELFF
>TRBJ1-2|.|.|TRBV7-9
TGTGCCAGCAGCTTACAGGGACGTGGCTATGGCTACACCTTC
CASSLQGRGYGYTF
>TRBJ2-1|.|.|TRBV6-1
TGTGCCAGCAGTGAACATCGAGGCAATGAGCAGTTCTTC
CASSEHRGNEQFF
>TRBJ2-1|.|.|TRBV11-3
TGTGCCAGCCACCCGAGCGAATGGGGCAATGAGCAGTTCTTC
CASHPSEWGNEQFF
>TRBJ1-2|once|.|TRBV2
TGTGCCAGCAGCGGGTTGAGGGGCCGAACCTATGGCTACACCTTC
CASSGLRGRTYGYTF
>TRBJ1-1|few|.|TRBV18
TGTGCCAGCTCACCAATTCCCGGGCTGAACACTGAAGCTTTCTTT
CASSPIPGLNTEAFF
>TRBJ2-7|.|TRBD1|TRBV5-1
TGCGCCAGCAGCTCCGGGACAGGGATTCATACCTCCTACGAGCAGTACTTC
CASSSGTGIHTSYEQYF
>TRBJ1-5|.|TRBD1|TRBV6-1
TGTGCCAGCAGGAGACAGGGGAATCGGCCCCAGCATTTT
CASRRQGNRPQHF
>TRBJ2-2|.|TRBD1|TRBV18
TGTGCCAGCTCACCTACAGGGGACGGGGAGCTGTTTTTT
CASSPTGDGELFF
>TRBJ1-2|.|.|TRBV21-1
TGTGCCAGCAGCAGGGACAGGGGTCGGTTATGGGGCTACACCTTC
CASSRDRGRLWGYTF
>TRBJ1-5|.|.|TRBV15
TGTGCCACCAGCAGCCTACAGGGATTTCAGCCCCAGCATTTT
CATSSLQGFQPQHF
>TRBJ2-1|.|TRBD1|TRBV5-4
TGTGCCAGCAGCTTTGGACAGGAATTTGGCAATGAGCAGTTCTTC
CASSFGQEFGNEQFF
>TRBJ1-4|.|.|TRBV28
TGTGCCAGCAGTGTCAGGGAGGAAAAACTGTTTTTT
CASSVREEKLFF
>TRBJ2-3|.|TRBD2|TRBV18
TGTGCCAGCTCACCCCGACTAGCGGGGGGGCCGGATACGCAGTATTTT
CASSPRLAGGPDTQYF
>TRBJ2-7|.|.|TRBV4-3
TGCGCCAGCAGCCAGGTCTCAGGGGGGCACAACGAGCAGTACTTC
CASSQVSGGHNEQYF
>TRBJ2-2|.|.|TRBV2
TGTGCCACCCGACTTTCCAAAGACGGGGAGCTGTTTTTT
CATRLSKDGELFF
>TRBJ2-1|.|.|TRBV6-1
TGTGCCAGCAGTTCCATTGGCGAGCAGTTCTTC
CASSSIGEQFF
>TRBJ2-3|.|TRBD1|TRBV5-6
TGTGCCAGCAGCTCGACAGGGGTCTGGACAGATACGCAGTATTTT
CASSSTGVWTDTQYF
>TRBJ1-2|.|.|TRBV18
TGTGCCAGCTCACCATCGGGCCAGACGGACTATGGCTACACCTTC
CASSPSGQTDYGYTF
>TRBJ2-3|.|TRBD2|TRBV19
TGTGCCAGTAGCAGGACTAGCGGGGGGAAAGCAGATACGCAGTATTTT
CASSRTSGGKADTQYF
>TRBJ2-5|.|.|TRBV7-9
TGTGCCAGCAGCTTAACGGGACTCCAGGGAGAGACCCAGTACTTC
CASSLTGLQGETQYF
>TRBJ2-1|.|TRBD2|TRBV7-2
TGTGCCAGCAGCTTAGCGGGGGGGACTAGCGGCTACAATGAGCAGTTCTTC
CASSLAGGTSGYNEQFF
>TRBJ2-2|few|.|TRBV9
TGTGCCAGCAGCTCCAGCGGACGAACCGGGGAGCTGTTTTTT
CASSSSGRTGELFF
>TRBJ2-7|.|TRBD2|TRBV15
TGTGCCACCAGCGGCGGGGGGACCTACGAGCAGTACTTC
CATSGGGTYEQYF
>TRBJ1-3|.|.|TRBV19
TGTGCCAGTAGTGGTCTCCCAGCGAGCTCTGGAAACACCATATATTTT
CASSGLPASSGNTIYF
>TRBJ2-3|.|TRBD2|TRBV7-9
TGTGCCGTAGCGGGGGCCCTTAGCACAGATACGCAGTATTTT
CAVAGALSTDTQYF
>TRBJ1-4|once|TRBD1|TRBV5-8
TGTGCCAGCAGCTCCAGCACGACAGGGTTTGATGAAAAACTGTTTTTT
CASSSSTTGFDEKLFF
>TRBJ2-7|.|TRBD1|TRBV18
TGTGCCAGCTCACCCGGGACAGGGGTTTGGGTCGAGCAGTACTTC
CASSPGTGVWVEQYF
>TRBJ2-3|.|TRBD2|TRBV9
TGTGCCAGCAGCGGAGGACTAGCGGGAGTGCGGGGTGCAGATACGCAGTATTTT
CASSGGLAGVRGADTQYF
>TRBJ2-5|.|TRBD1|TRBV7-6
TGTGCCAGCAGCTTGTCTGCAGGGGGCGCGAGGGAGACCCAGTACTTC
CASSLSAGGARETQYF
>TRBJ1-1|.|.|TRBV28
TGTGCCAGCAGTAGGTTTGTGAACACTGAAGCTTTCTTT
CASSRFVNTEAFF
>TRBJ1-1|.|.|TRBV15
TGTGCCACCAGCAGACCCCCGTTGGGGATTAACACTGAAGCTTTCTTT
CATSRPPLGINTEAFF
>TRBJ1-5|.|.|TRBV18
TGTGCCAGCTCACCAGGGGGGCCCTATAGCAATCAGCCCCAGCATTTT
CASSPGGPYSNQPQHF
>TRBJ2-3|.|.|TRBV2
TGTGCCAGCAGTGCACAGGGAGCAGATACGCAGTATTTT
CASSAQGADTQYF
>TRBJ1-4|.|TRBD1|TRBV19
TGTGCCAGTAGCATGACAGGGGCTGGTAATGAAAAACTGTTTTTT
CASSMTGAGNEKLFF
>TRBJ2-7|.|.|TRBV4-3
TGCGCCAGCAGCCAAGATCAACAGGGAGGTAACGAGCAGTACTTC
CASSQDQQGGNEQYF
>TRBJ2-1|.|TRBD2|TRBV6-5
TGTGCCAGCAGGTACGCTAGCGGGGGAACCTACAATGAGCAGTTCTTC
CASRYASGGTYNEQFF
>TRBJ2-7|.|TRBD1|TRBV18
TGTGCCAGCTCACCACCGGCACAGGGGGGCCACGAGCAGTACTTC
CASSPPAQGGHEQYF
>TRBJ1-2|.|TRBD1|TRBV18
TGTGCCAGCCCATCGGGACAGGGAGACTATGGCTACACCTTC
CASPSGQGDYGYTF
>TRBJ2-3|.|TRBD2|TRBV4-1
TGCGCCAGCAGCCAAGATAGAGCGGGGGCGGGGACAGATACGCAGTATTTT
CASSQDRAGAGTDTQYF